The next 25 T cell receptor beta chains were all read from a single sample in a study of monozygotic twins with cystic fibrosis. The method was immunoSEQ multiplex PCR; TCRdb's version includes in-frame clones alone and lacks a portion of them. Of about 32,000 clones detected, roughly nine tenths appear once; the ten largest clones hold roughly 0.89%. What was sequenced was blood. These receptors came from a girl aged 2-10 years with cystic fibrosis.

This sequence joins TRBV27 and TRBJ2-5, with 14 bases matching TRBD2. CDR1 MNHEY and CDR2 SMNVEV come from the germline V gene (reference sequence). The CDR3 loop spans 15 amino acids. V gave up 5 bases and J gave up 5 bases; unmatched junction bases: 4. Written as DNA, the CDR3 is TGTGCCAGCAGTAAGGGACTAGCGGGAGTGGAGACCCAGTACTTC. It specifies CASSKGLAGVETQYF.

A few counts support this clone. The DNA of the CDR3 is TGTGCCAGCAGCTTCCCGGGGAACACTGAAGCTTTCTTT. This sequence encodes CASSFPGNTEAFF. The rearrangement links TRBV5-6 to TRBJ1-1; D gene uncertain. V was clipped by 2 bases and J by 1 base, with 6 bases between them. The CDR3 covers 13 residues. Germline CDR1 is SGHDT and CDR2 is YYEEEE.

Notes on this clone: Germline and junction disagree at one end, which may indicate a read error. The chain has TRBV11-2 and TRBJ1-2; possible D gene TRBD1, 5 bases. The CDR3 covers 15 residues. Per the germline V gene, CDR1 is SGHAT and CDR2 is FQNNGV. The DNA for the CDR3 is TGTGCCAGCAGCGTAGACAGCCTAACTAACTATGGCTACACCTTC. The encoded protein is CASSVDSLTNYGYTF. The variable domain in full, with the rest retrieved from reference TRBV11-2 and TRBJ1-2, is EAGVAQSPRYKIIEKRQSVAFWCNPISGHATLYWYQQILGQGPKLLIQFQNNGVVDDSQLPKDRFSAERLKGVDSTLKIQPAKLEDSAVYLCASSVDSLTNYGYTFGSGTRLTVV.

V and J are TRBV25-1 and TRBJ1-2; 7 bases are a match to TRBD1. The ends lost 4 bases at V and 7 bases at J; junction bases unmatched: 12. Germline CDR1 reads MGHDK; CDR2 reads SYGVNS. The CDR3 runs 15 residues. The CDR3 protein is CASSGSQRDSGGYTF. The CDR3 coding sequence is TGTGCCAGCAGTGGATCTCAACGGGACAGCGGTGGCTACACCTTC.

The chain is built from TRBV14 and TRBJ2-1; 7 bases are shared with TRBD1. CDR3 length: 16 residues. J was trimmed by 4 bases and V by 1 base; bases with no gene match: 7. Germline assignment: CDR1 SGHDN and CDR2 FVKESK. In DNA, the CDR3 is TGTGCCAGCAGCCAAGTTAAGGGGGCAAGGTACAATGAGCAGTTCTTC. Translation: CASSQVKGARYNEQFF.

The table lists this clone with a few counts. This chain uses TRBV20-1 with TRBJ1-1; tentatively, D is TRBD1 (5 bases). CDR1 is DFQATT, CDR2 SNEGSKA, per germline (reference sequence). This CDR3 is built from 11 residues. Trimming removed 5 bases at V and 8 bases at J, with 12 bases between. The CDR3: CSAGITGEAFF. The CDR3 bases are TGCAGTGCTGGTATAACAGGAGAAGCTTTCTTT.

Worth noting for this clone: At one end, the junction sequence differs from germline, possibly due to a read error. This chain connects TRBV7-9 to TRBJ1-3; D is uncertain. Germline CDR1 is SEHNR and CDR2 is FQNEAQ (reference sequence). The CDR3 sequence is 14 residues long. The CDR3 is CASSSLDFGDTIYF. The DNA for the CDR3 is TGTGCCAGCAGCTCTTTAGACTTTGGAGACACCATATATTTT. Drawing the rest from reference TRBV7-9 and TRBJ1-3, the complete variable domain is DTGVSQNPRHKITKRGQNVTFRCDPISEHNRLYWYRQTLGQGPEFLTYFQNEAQLEKSRLLSDRFSAERPKGSFSTLEIQRTEQGDSAMYLCASSSLDFGDTIYFGEGSWLTVV.

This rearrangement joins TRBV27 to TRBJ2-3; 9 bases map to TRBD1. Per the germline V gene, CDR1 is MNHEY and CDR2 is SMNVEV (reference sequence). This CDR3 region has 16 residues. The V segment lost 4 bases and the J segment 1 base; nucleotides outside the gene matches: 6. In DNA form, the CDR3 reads TGTGCCAGCAGTTCGGACAGGGGTATTGGCACAGATACGCAGTATTTT. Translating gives CASSSDRGIGTDTQYF.

CDR3 protein: CASSLVGTGYNEQFF. CDR3 nucleotide sequence: TGTGCCAGCAGCTTAGTCGGGACAGGCTACAATGAGCAGTTCTTC. V is TRBV11-2 and J is TRBJ2-1, with 8 bases lining up with TRBD1. V lost 1 base, J lost 3 bases, and 2 bases stayed unmatched. Germline CDR1 SGHAT, CDR2 FQNNGV. The CDR3 is 15 residues long.

CDR3 in DNA: TGTGCCAGCAGCCAAGATCCGCTACTAGCGGGGATGGCCTACAATGAGCAGTTCTTC. Translated, it gives CASSQDPLLAGMAYNEQFF. V gene TRBV14 combines with J gene TRBJ2-1, with 10 bases lining up with TRBD2. The junction had 10 bases not matched to a gene; V was cut back by 0 bases and J by 2 bases. The CDR3 extends over 19 amino acids. Germline V gives CDR1 SGHDN, CDR2 FVKESK.

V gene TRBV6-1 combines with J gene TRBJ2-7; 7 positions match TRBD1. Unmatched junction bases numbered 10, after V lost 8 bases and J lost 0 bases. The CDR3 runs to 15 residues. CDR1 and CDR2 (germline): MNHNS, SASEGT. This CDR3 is CASGTLGDSSYEQYF. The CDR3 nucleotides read TGTGCCAGCGGCACCCTAGGGGACAGCTCCTACGAGCAGTACTTC.

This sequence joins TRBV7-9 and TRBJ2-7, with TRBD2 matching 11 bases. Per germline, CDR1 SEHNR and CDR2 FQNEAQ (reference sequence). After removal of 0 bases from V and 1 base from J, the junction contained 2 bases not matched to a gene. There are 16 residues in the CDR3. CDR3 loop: CASSLAGTSGSYEQYF. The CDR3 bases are TGTGCCAGCAGCTTAGCAGGGACTAGCGGATCCTACGAGCAGTACTTC.

The CDR3 region is CASSFALGRVTNEKLFF. CDR3 bases: TGTGCCAGCAGCTTTGCCCTCGGCAGGGTAACTAATGAAAAACTGTTTTTT. This sequence joins TRBV11-2 and TRBJ1-4; a possible D gene is TRBD1 (5 bases). Germline CDR1 is SGHAT and CDR2 is FQNNGV. The V end lost 3 bases, the J end lost 1 base, and 15 bases lay between the germline ends. The CDR3 consists of 17 residues.

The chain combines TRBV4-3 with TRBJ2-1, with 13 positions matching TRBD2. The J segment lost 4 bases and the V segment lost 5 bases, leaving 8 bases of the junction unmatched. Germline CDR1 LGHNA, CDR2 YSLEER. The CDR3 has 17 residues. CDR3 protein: CASSKGTSGEGYNEQFF. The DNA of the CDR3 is TGCGCCAGCAGCAAAGGGACTAGCGGGGAGGGATACAATGAGCAGTTCTTC.

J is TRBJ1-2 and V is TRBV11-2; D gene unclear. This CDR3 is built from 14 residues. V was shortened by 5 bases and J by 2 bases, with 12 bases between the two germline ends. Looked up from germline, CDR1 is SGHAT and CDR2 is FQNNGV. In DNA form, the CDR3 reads TGTGCCAGCAGCCCTTGGGAGACCAACTATGGCTACACCTTC. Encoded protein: CASSPWETNYGYTF.

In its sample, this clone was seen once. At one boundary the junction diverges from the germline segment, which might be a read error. CDR3 region: CASSLSSSSVSDEQYF. In nucleotides, the CDR3 is TGTGCCAGCAGCTTATCCAGCTCTTCGGTCTCCGACGAGCAGTACTTC. The rearrangement uses TRBV5-6 and TRBJ2-7; no firm D call. The V gene's germline CDR1 is SGHDT and CDR2 YYEEEE. This CDR3 region has 16 residues.

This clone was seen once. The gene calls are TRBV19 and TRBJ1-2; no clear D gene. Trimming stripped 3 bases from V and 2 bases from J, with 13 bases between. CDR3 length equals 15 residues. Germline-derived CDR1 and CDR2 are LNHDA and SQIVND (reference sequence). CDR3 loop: CASSIGAPRNYGYTF. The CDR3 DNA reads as TGTGCCAGTAGTATCGGCGCGCCCCGGAACTATGGCTACACCTTC.

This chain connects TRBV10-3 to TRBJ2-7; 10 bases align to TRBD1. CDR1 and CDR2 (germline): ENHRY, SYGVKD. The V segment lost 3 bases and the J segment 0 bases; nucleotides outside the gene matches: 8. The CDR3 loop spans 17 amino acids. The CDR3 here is CAISDTIRDRGSYEQYF. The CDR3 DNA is TGTGCCATCAGTGATACGATACGGGACAGGGGCTCCTACGAGCAGTACTTC.

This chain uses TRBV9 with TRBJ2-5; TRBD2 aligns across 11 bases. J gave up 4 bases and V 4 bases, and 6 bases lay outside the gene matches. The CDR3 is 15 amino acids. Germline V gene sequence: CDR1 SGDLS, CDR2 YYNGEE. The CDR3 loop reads CASSPIAGGRETQYF. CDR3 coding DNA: TGTGCCAGCAGCCCTATAGCGGGAGGGCGAGAGACCCAGTACTTC.

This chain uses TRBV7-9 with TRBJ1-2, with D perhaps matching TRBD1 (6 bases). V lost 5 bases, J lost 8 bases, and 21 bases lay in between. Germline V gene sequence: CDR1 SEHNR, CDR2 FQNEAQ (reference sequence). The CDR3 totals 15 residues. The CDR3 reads CASSPSAPRGQGYTF. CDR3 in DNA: TGTGCCAGCAGCCCATCGGCCCCCCGGGGGCAAGGCTACACCTTC.

The chain's CDR3 is CASSLGASNQPQHF. The CDR3 nucleotides are TGTGCCAGCAGCTTAGGCGCCTCGAATCAGCCCCAGCATTTT. The chain carries TRBV7-2 and TRBJ1-5; D is unclear. V was pared by 1 base and J by 4 bases, with 8 bases between. The germline V gene encodes CDR1 SGHTA and CDR2 FQGNSA. CDR3 size: 14 residues.

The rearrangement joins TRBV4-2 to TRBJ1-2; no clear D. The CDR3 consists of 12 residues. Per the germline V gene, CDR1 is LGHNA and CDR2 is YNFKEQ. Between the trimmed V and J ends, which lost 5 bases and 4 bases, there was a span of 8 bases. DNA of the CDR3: TGTGCCAGCAGCTCAAGAGGCTATGGCTACACCTTC. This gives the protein CASSSRGYGYTF.

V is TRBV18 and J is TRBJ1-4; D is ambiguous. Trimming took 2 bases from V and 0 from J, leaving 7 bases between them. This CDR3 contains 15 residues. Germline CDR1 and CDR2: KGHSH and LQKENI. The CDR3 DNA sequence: TGTGCCAGCTCACCAAGGGAATCAACTAATGAAAAACTGTTTTTT. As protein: CASSPRESTNEKLFF.

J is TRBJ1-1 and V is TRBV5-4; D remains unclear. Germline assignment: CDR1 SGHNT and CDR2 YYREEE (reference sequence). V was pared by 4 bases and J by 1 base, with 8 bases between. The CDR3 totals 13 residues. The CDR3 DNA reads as TGTGCCAGCAGCCCGCCAGGGAACACTGAAGCTTTCTTT. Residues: CASSPPGNTEAFF.

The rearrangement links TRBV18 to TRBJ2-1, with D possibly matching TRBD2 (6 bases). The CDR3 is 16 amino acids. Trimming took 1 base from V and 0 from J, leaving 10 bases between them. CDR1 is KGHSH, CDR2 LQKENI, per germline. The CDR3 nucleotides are TGTGCCAGCTCACCACTGGCGGGAAGCTCCTACAATGAGCAGTTCTTC. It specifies CASSPLAGSSYNEQFF.